The 28 T cell receptor beta chains given below trace back to one sample, sequenced in a study of Graves' ophthalmopathy and Graves' hyperthyroidism. Investigators amplified TCR beta CDR3 regions from RNA transcripts. The workflow started with a first-round RT-PCR run with HTBI primers and then moved on to a second-round multiplex PCR. Each CDR3 protein is one row after TCRdb ran MiXCR on the multiplex PCR reads. This sample yields 200,000 to 250,000 distinct CDR3 sequences, of which approximately 21% are seen a single time; around 45% belongs to the top ten. The sample taken for sequencing was peripheral blood. These receptor sequences come from a woman aged 45-65 years with Graves' ophthalmopathy.

This clonotype was found many times. The chain combines TRBV6-1 with TRBJ1-2, with TRBD1 matching over 7 bases. V was clipped by 5 bases and J by 4 bases; unmatched bases: 4. Germline values: CDR1 MNHNS, CDR2 SASEGT. CDR3 size: 13 residues. CDR3 amino acids: CASSKGQLYGYTF. CDR3 nucleotides: TGTGCCAGCAGTAAGGGACAGCTCTATGGCTACACCTTC.

This clonotype appeared many times. The genes are TRBV28 and TRBJ2-7; maybe TRBD1 (5 bases). This CDR3 has 16 residues. V gave up 1 base and J gave up 3 bases, with 16 bases separating them. Germline V CDR1 and CDR2: MDHEN, SYDVKM. The CDR3 DNA reads TGTGCCAGCAGTTTATCCCTTGACAGTGGTCTCTACGAGCAGTACTTC. Amino acid sequence: CASSLSLDSGLYEQYF.

This clonotype was counted ten times or more. A junction boundary mismatches the germline segment, possibly from a read error. The chain joins TRBV12-3 or TRBV12-4 to TRBJ2-7, with 8 bases aligning to TRBD2. This CDR3 contains 14 residues. The CDR3 region has the DNA TGTGCCAGCAGTCCAGTACTAGCGGCCTACGAGCAGTCCTTC. Translated: CASSPVLAAYEQSF.

This CDR3 is CASSRTSGSSPQYF. In DNA, the CDR3 is TGTGCCAGCAGCCGAACTAGCGGGTCGAGTCCCCAGTACTTC. This sequence joins TRBV7-9 and TRBJ2-5; 9 positions agree with TRBD2. Germline-derived CDR1 and CDR2 are SEHNR and FQNEAQ (reference sequence). The V gene end was trimmed by 5 bases and the J gene end by 9 bases; junction bases not matched to a gene: 10. This CDR3 has 14 residues.

This clonotype was picked up many times. The rearrangement joins TRBV5-1 to TRBJ2-7, with D perhaps TRBD1 (6 bases). The CDR3 is 13 amino acids. V lost 5 bases and J lost 2, with 11 bases in between. Germline V gene data show CDR1 as SGHRS and CDR2 as YFSETQ. The CDR3 sequence: CASRSDRAYEQYF. The CDR3 DNA sequence: TGCGCCAGCAGGTCGGACAGAGCCTACGAGCAGTACTTC.

This clonotype was seen many times. The chain couples TRBV30 to TRBJ2-7; 8 bases map to TRBD2. Germline trimming cut 3 bases from V and 6 bases from J; bases unmatched to any gene: 7. The CDR3 extends over 13 amino acids. Per germline, CDR1 GTSNPN and CDR2 SVGIG (reference sequence). CDR3 protein: CAWSPGTSSEQYF. DNA for the CDR3: TGTGCCTGGAGCCCCGGGACTAGTAGCGAGCAGTACTTC.

J is TRBJ2-7 and V is TRBV11-2; 8 bases fit TRBD1. CDR3 length: 15 amino acids. Trimming cost V 6 bases and J 3 bases; bases outside gene matches: 10. Germline CDR1 is SGHAT and CDR2 is FQNNGV. The CDR3 reads CASSRDGQGLYEQYF. The CDR3 region has the DNA TGTGCCAGCAGTAGGGATGGACAGGGTCTCTACGAGCAGTACTTC.

This sequence joins TRBV15 and TRBJ2-5; 8 bases are shared with TRBD2. CDR1 and CDR2 from the germline V gene are LNHNV and YYDKDF (reference sequence). CDR3 length: 16 residues. V lost 3 bases and J lost 2; bases outside the gene matches: 8. The CDR3 loop is CATSSALAGEQETQYF. The CDR3 DNA follows: TGTGCCACCAGCAGTGCGCTAGCGGGTGAGCAAGAGACCCAGTACTTC.

In its sample, this clonotype was seen many times. This chain links TRBV12-3 or TRBV12-4 with TRBJ2-4, with D perhaps TRBD1 or TRBD2 (7 bases each). This CDR3 is 15 amino acids long. V was trimmed by 6 bases and J by 3 bases, leaving 15 bases between them. The CDR3 here is CASSQGGAGKNIQYF. The DNA of the CDR3 is TGTGCCAGCAGCCAGGGGGGGGCTGGCAAAAACATTCAGTACTTC.

This chain connects TRBV18 to TRBJ1-3; no clear D. The CDR3 has 13 residues. Germline V gene data show CDR1 as KGHSH and CDR2 as LQKENI. Trimming cost V 3 bases and J 8 bases, with 11 bases left between them. DNA of the CDR3: TGTGCCAGCTCACCGGACCTAAGGGACACCATATATTTT. Protein sequence: CASSPDLRDTIYF.

This clonotype showed up just a few times. The gene calls are TRBV29-1 and TRBJ2-5; D is undetermined. The CDR3 has 14 residues. V was pared by 0 bases and J by 5 bases, with 13 bases between. The germline V gene encodes CDR1 SQVTM and CDR2 ANQGSEA. CDR3 sequence reads: CSVEDRQDMETQYF. CDR3 nucleotides: TGCAGCGTTGAAGATCGTCAGGATATGGAGACCCAGTACTTC. The variable domain in full, completed from reference TRBV29-1 and TRBJ2-5, reads SAVISQKPSRDICQRGTSLTIQCQVDSQVTMMFWYRQQPGQSLTLIATANQGSEATYESGFVIDKFPISRPNLTFSTLTVSNMSPEDSSIYLCSVEDRQDMETQYFGPGTRLLVL.

J is TRBJ2-6 and V is TRBV24-1; maybe TRBD2 (5 bases). The length of the CDR3 is 18 residues. Deletions cut 2 bases from V and 0 bases from J, with 13 bases between. Germline V lookup: CDR1 KGHDR, CDR2 SFDVKD. The chain's CDR3 is CATSDSTRGSSGANVLTF. CDR3 nucleotide sequence: TGTGCCACCAGTGATTCAACGCGAGGGAGCTCTGGGGCCAACGTCCTGACTTTC.

Many counts were recorded for this clonotype. This chain links TRBV6-1 with TRBJ1-5, with TRBD1 as a possible D gene (6 bases). Germline V gives CDR1 MNHNS, CDR2 SASEGT. The CDR3 length is 14 residues. V was shortened by 5 bases and J by 7 bases, with 15 bases between the two germline ends. For the CDR3, the DNA is TGTGCCAGCAGTCCCGGGGGGGCGCGGCAGCCCCAGCATTTT. Its translation is CASSPGGARQPQHF.

This clonotype was seen at least ten times. V and J are TRBV2 and TRBJ2-7; 9 bases are shared with TRBD2. CDR3 length: 16 residues. Trimming at V came to 10 bases and at J to 6 bases, leaving 19 bases not matched to a gene. Germline V CDR1 and CDR2: SNHLY, FYNNEI. CDR3 loop: CAILGGLAGSGLEQYF. The CDR3 DNA is TGTGCCATCCTGGGGGGTCTAGCGGGATCCGGGCTCGAGCAGTACTTC.

This clonotype has just a few counts. This chain uses TRBV4-1 with TRBJ2-7; tentatively, D is TRBD2 (8 bases). There are 17 residues in the CDR3. Per the germline V gene, CDR1 is MGHRA and CDR2 is YSYEKL. V was cut by 3 bases and J by 0 bases, with 18 bases left in between. This CDR3 is CASSHPTGAGGSYEQYF. The CDR3 DNA reads TGCGCCAGCAGCCATCCCACAGGGGCGGGAGGCTCCTACGAGCAGTACTTC.

This clonotype was observed many times. The V gene is TRBV10-3, the J gene TRBJ1-2; TRBD1 aligns across 10 bases. CDR1 and CDR2 from the germline V gene are ENHRY and SYGVKD. V trimming: 8 bases; J trimming: 2 bases; junction bases outside the gene matches: 5. The CDR3 sequence is 14 residues long. The CDR3, as DNA: TGTGCCATCCGGACAGGGGGTGGGAACTATGGCTACACCTTC. The encoded protein is CAIRTGGGNYGYTF.

This clonotype has a handful of counts. This sequence joins TRBV6-2 or TRBV6-3 and TRBJ1-5, with a weak D call TRBD1 (5 bases). The germline V gene has CDR1 MNHEY and CDR2 SVGEGT. The CDR3 runs 16 residues. V lost 2 bases, J lost 0 bases, and 11 bases lay in between. In DNA form, the CDR3 reads TGTGCCAGCAGTTACCCGGTCGGGGGTAGCAATCAGCCCCAGCATTTT. It encodes CASSYPVGGSNQPQHF.

On this clonotype itself: A much larger clonotype is one base distant, so this may be a read error. V usage is TRBV27 and J usage is TRBJ2-5, with D hard to call. Germline CDR1 MNHEY, CDR2 SMNVEV (reference sequence). V lost 6 bases, J lost 4 bases, and 18 bases lay in between. The CDR3 runs 15 residues. CDR3 in DNA: TGTGCCAGCAGAAGTCGCAGCCTCCTCCCAGAGACCCAGTACTTC. The encoded protein is CASRSRSLLPETQYF.

This clonotype has at least ten counts. The rearrangement joins TRBV11-2 to TRBJ2-7, with TRBD2 matching 7 bases. With V trimmed by 2 bases and J by 2 bases, 9 bases remained unmatched. The CDR3 consists of 16 residues. Germline values: CDR1 SGHAT, CDR2 FQNNGV. CDR3 nucleotide sequence: TGTGCCAGCAGCTTACTGGGAGGGAATCACCCCTACGAGCAGTACTTC. Amino acid sequence: CASSLLGGNHPYEQYF. Based on the CDR3 plus reference TRBV11-2 and TRBJ2-7, the full variable domain is EAGVAQSPRYKIIEKRQSVAFWCNPISGHATLYWYQQILGQGPKLLIQFQNNGVVDDSQLPKDRFSAERLKGVDSTLKIQPAKLEDSAVYLCASSLLGGNHPYEQYFGPGTRLTVT.

The chain uses TRBV20-1 and TRBJ1-6; D uncertain. The CDR3 consists of 14 residues. The germline V gene encodes CDR1 DFQATT and CDR2 SNEGSKA (reference sequence). V lost 1 base and J lost 11, with 15 bases in between. The CDR3 DNA reads as TGCAGTGCTAGAGTGCCGGGAGGAAGGGCACCCCTCCACTTT. It translates to CSARVPGGRAPLHF.

At least ten counts were recorded for this clonotype. V gene TRBV20-1 combines with J gene TRBJ2-7; perhaps TRBD1 as D (6 bases). Trimming left V 5 bases short and J 2 bases short, with 13 bases between. This CDR3 has 13 amino acids. Germline CDR1 DFQATT, CDR2 SNEGSKA (reference sequence). The CDR3 region has the DNA TGCAGTGCTCCGGGACACGGAGCCTACGAGCAGTACTTC. This codes for CSAPGHGAYEQYF.

This clonotype was observed at least ten times. The genes are TRBV19 and TRBJ1-5; 11 nucleotides line up with TRBD1. The CDR3 is 15 amino acids. The V gene end was trimmed by 2 bases and the J gene end by 4 bases; junction bases not matched to a gene: 1. Germline CDR1 is LNHDA and CDR2 is SQIVND (reference sequence). CDR3: CASSIRDRGNQPQHF. CDR3 DNA sequence: TGTGCCAGTAGTATAAGGGACAGGGGGAATCAGCCCCAGCATTTT. The whole variable domain, filled in from reference TRBV19 and TRBJ1-5, reads DGGITQSPKYLFRKEGQNVTLSCEQNLNHDAMYWYRQDPGQGLRLIYYSQIVNDFQKGDIAEGYSVSREKKESFPLTVTSAQKNPTAFYLCASSIRDRGNQPQHFGDGTRLSIL.

This clonotype has a count of ten or more. The chain carries TRBV12-5 and TRBJ2-2, with a possible D match to TRBD2 (6 bases). This CDR3 spans 14 amino acids. The V end lost 6 bases, the J end lost 7 bases, and 15 bases lay between the germline ends. CDR1 is LGHNT and CDR2 is FRNRAP in the germline V gene. The CDR3 sequence: CASGRTEEGGELFF. The CDR3 nucleotides read TGTGCTAGTGGCCGGACGGAGGAGGGCGGGGAGCTGTTTTTT.

There are many counts of this clonotype. This may be a read error, as it is one base from a much larger clone. CDR3 in amino acids: CASSSTGVNTEAFF. DNA for the CDR3: TGTGCCAGCAGTTCGACAGGGGTGAACACTGAAGCTTTCTTT. The V call is TRBV12-3 or TRBV12-4, the J call TRBJ1-1; TRBD1 agrees at 8 bases. The CDR3 totals 14 residues. V lost 4 bases and J lost 0; bases outside the gene matches: 1.

This clonotype occurred many times. The chain carries TRBV30 and TRBJ2-2; D ambiguous. CDR3 length: 15 amino acids. Germline CDR1 and CDR2: GTSNPN and SVGIG (reference sequence). Trimming pared 2 bases from V and 2 bases from J, leaving 12 bases between. In DNA, the CDR3 is TGTGCCTGGAGTCGACACGTTCTAAACACCGGGGAGCTGTTTTTT. As protein: CAWSRHVLNTGELFF.

Worth noting for this clonotype: A clone one base away is much larger, so this may be a read error. The CDR3 DNA follows: TGCGTCAGCAGTCCTAGCGGGAGGGCCACTCTAGGCGGATACTTC. It codes for CVSSPSGRATLGGYF. This rearrangement joins TRBV5-1 to TRBJ2-7; 12 bases align to TRBD2. The germline V gene has CDR1 SGHRS and CDR2 YFSETQ. This CDR3 has 15 amino acids.

This clonotype was detected only a few times. CDR3 residues: CASSERGTSGRWYF. The CDR3 region has the DNA TGTGCCAGCAGTGAACGGGGGACTAGCGGGAGATGGTACTTC. The chain uses TRBV6-1 and TRBJ2-7; 14 nucleotides agree with TRBD2. The CDR3 runs to 14 residues. CDR1 is MNHNS, CDR2 SASEGT, per germline. The trim removed 2 bases at V and 12 bases at J, leaving 6 bases unmatched.

Turning to this clonotype: A read error may explain this, as a much larger clone is one base away. Written as DNA, the CDR3 is TGCGCCAGCAGCTGGGGCGGGGAGGTCCTCCACGAGCAGTACTTC. Translated, it gives CASSWGGEVLHEQYF. The rearrangement joins TRBV5-1 to TRBJ2-7; maybe TRBD2 (6 bases). The CDR3 length is 15 residues. Between the trimmed V and J ends, which lost 3 bases and 5 bases, there was a span of 18 bases. CDR1 and CDR2 (germline): SGHRS, YFSETQ.